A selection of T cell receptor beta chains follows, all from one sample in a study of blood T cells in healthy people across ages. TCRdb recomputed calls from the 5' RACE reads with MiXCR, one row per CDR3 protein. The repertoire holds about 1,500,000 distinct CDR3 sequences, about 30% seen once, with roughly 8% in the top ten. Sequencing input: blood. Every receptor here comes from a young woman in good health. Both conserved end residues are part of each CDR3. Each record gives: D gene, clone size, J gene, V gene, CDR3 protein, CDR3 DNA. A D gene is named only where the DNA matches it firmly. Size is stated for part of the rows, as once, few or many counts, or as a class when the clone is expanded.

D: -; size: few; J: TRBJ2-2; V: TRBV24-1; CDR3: CATQSGAYTGELFF; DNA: TGTGCCACCCAATCGGGAGCCTACACCGGGGAGCTGTTTTTT
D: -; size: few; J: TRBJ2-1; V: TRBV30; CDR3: CAWSQDTDYNEQFF; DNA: TGTGCCTGGAGTCAGGACACCGATTACAATGAGCAGTTCTTC
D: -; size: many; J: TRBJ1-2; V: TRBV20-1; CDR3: CSALQDGFSGVHTF; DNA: TGCAGTGCTCTACAAGACGGTTTCTCCGGGGTACACACCTTC
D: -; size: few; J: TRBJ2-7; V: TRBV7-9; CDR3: CASSLNNYEQYF; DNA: TGTGCCAGCAGCCTAAACAACTACGAGCAGTACTTC
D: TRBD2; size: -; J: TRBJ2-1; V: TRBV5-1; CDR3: CASSTASGGNEQFF; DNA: TGCGCCAGCAGCACAGCTAGCGGGGGAAATGAGCAGTTCTTC
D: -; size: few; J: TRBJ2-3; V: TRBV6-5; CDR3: CASSRQLLYTDTQYF; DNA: TGTGCCAGCAGTCGACAGCTCCTGTACACAGATACGCAGTATTTT
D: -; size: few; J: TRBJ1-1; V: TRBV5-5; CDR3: CASSLEVRAEAFF; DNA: TGTGCCAGCAGCTTGGAGGTAAGGGCTGAAGCTTTCTTT
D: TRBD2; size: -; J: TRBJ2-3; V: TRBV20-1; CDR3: CSAAGLAGNTDTQYF; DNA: TGCAGTGCTGCTGGACTAGCGGGAAACACAGATACGCAGTATTTT
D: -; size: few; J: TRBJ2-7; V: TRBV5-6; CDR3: CASSDFPEQYF; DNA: TGTGCCAGCAGCGATTTTCCCGAGCAGTACTTC
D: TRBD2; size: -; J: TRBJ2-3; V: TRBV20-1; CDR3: CGARDRLAGAPDTQYF; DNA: TGCGGTGCTAGAGATCGGCTAGCGGGAGCCCCAGATACGCAGTATTTT
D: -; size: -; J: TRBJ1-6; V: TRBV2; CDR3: CASSEEGMGILLHF; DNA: TGTGCCAGCAGTGAAGAGGGTATGGGGATTCTCCTCCACTTT
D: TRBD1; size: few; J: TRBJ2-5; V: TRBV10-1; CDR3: CASSDLTGGRNEQYF; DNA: TGCGCCAGCAGTGACCTGACAGGGGGTAGGAATGAGCAGTACTTC
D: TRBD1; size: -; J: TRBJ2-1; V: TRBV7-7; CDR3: CASSQGQGDYNEQFF; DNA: TGTGCCAGCAGCCAGGGACAGGGCGACTACAATGAGCAGTTCTTC
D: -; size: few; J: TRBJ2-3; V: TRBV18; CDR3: CASSPPTVGDTQYF; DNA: TGTGCCAGCTCACCACCGACAGTGGGAGATACGCAGTATTTT
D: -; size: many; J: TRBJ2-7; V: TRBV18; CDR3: CASSRHQGTDEQYF; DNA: TGTGCCAGCTCACGGCATCAGGGAACTGACGAGCAGTACTTC
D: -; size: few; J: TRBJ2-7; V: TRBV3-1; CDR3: CASSPRGTSAYEQYF; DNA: TGTGCCAGCTCACCTCGGGGGACATCAGCCTACGAGCAGTACTTC
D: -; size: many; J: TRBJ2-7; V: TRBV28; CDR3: CASSLTQGVKSYEQYF; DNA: TGTGCCAGCAGTCTCACGCAGGGTGTCAAATCCTACGAGCAGTACTTC
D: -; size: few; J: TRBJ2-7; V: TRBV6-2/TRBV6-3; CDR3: CATRTSGVYEQYF; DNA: TGTGCCACCCGAACGAGTGGGGTCTACGAGCAGTACTTC
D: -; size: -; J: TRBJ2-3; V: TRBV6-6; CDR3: CASIRELYTQYF; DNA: TGTGCCAGCATTCGTGAGTTATATACGCAGTATTTT
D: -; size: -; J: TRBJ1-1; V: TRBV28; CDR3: CASSNRQESNTEAFF; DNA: TGTGCCAGCAGCAACCGACAGGAATCGAACACTGAAGCTTTCTTT
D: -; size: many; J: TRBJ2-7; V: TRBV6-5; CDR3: CASSSPGKLYEQYF; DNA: TGTGCCAGCAGTTCCCCAGGTAAACTCTACGAGCAGTACTTC
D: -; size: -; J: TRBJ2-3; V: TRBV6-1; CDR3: CASSRGEGTDTQYF; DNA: TGTGCCAGCAGTCGGGGAGAGGGCACAGATACGCAGTATTTT
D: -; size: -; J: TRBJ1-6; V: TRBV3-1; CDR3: CASSQDGRRVGNSPLHF; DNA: TGTGCCAGCAGCCAAGATGGGAGGAGGGTCGGGAATTCACCCCTCCACTTT
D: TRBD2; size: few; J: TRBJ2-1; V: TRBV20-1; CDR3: CSASTSGAYNEQFF; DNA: TGCAGTGCTTCCACTAGCGGGGCCTACAATGAGCAGTTCTTC